This T cell receptor beta chain was identified during a study of technical replicates of blood from several donors. V was trimmed by 6 bases and J by 1 base, leaving 10 bases between them. Germline assignment: CDR1 MNHEY and CDR2 SVGAGI. The CDR3 covers 13 residues. Method: immunoSEQ multiplex PCR; TCRdb's copy keeps in-frame clones and lacks some. The data contain about 80,000 clones, approximately 91% of them singletons. The sequence came from a human donor in good health. The chain employs TRBV6-5 and TRBJ2-7; D is possibly TRBD1 (6 bases). Material: T cells isolated from PBMCs. CDR3 protein: CASSWDKSYEQYF. The CDR3 DNA is TGTGCCAGCAGCTGGGACAAATCCTACGAGCAGTACTTC.